This T cell receptor (beta chain) was observed in a study of shared T cell receptors in the human thymus (dated by TCRdb to the early 2020s). Background on the whole study: The study examined how self-reactive, shared T-cell receptor alpha chains are generated in the human thymus.

The library was made by the immunoSEQ multiplex PCR assay. Not all clones reach the TCRdb copy of this immuneACCESS table, which keeps in-frame sequences only. Checked studies attribute under half of the gap to unresolved V genes and leave the rest unexplained. This sample has hundreds of thousands of clones in its table, and roughly 86% of those were observed once. Clones ranked in the top ten supply approximately 0.0097% of the sample. Details on this clone: The antigen it recognizes is unknown. No base quality information exists; no much larger clone differs at one position.

Trimming at the junction amounts to 6 bases on V and 8 bases on J, and the germline ends lie 7 bases apart. The germline V gene (reference sequence) sets CDR1 to DFQATT and CDR2 to SNEGSKA. The cysteine opens and the phenylalanine closes a CDR3 of 10 amino acids. This entry keeps only the CDR3 DNA: 30 bases, framed from base 1. The sample was also reused in another study, on human thymus T cells. From that second study: Donors were immunologically healthy infants undergoing open corrective cardiac surgery for congenital heart defects in Finland. Thymus tissue was obtained as surgical resects removed during corrective cardiac surgery. Both the thymic and the peripheral blood repertoires appeared to show biased V and J gene segment usage. The related research reported highly overlapping thymic TCR repertoires among unrelated individuals. The study described the TCR alpha and beta repertoires in under 10 infant thymus samples and a few matching peripheral blood samples. Donor ages ranging from about 6 to 244 days were recorded, and several male and a couple of female infants were included in the cohort. After being mechanically released from the tissue, thymocytes were kept at -70 degrees C in pellets of about 9-32 million cells. A QIAsymphony instrument was used to extract genomic DNA from the frozen cell pellets. TCRB and TCRAD loci were amplified from a standardized quantity of quality-controlled genomic DNA using the immunoSEQ multiplex PCR assay. Amplicons spanned the V(D)J region at a length sufficient to cover the CDR3 and identify V and J genes. Amplicon sequencing was performed on an Illumina platform through the commercial immunoSEQ service. Corrections for primer bias and sequencing errors followed previously described methods, while TCRAD and TCRB definitions were based on the IMGT database. immunoSEQ Analyzer 3.0 and VDJTools were used for repertoire analysis, which covered basic statistics, V/J segment usage, diversity estimates, rarefaction and pairwise overlap. Chao1, ChaoE, Efron-Thisted, Shannon and inverse Simpson indices were used to estimate diversity, which was also estimated on datasets down-sampled to the smallest sample. Repertoire overlap used strict matching of CDR3 nucleotide sequence, V gene and J gene, with Jaccard-based multidimensional scaling clustering. Thymus samples yielded on average around 810,000 unique TCRB clonotypes, compared with 80,000 to 85,000 from blood samples.

Rearrangement joined TRBV20-1 to TRBJ2-2; matching of 5 bases hints at TRBD2 as the D gene. The source of this sequence is a boy under three years old with a congenital heart defect. Donor details come from another sample of the same person, matched by shared clones. The sample comprised thymocytes. CDR3 loop: CSARGGELFF. The DNA sequence is as follows: TGCAGTGCCCGAGGGGGGGAGCTGTTTTTT.